This TCR beta chain was sequenced during a study of blood T cell repertoires in COVID-19 (dated by TCRdb to the early 2020s). The study in broad terms: Samples covering the acute and convalescent phases of COVID-19 were provided by collaborators in the United States, Italy and Spain. Nearly every sample came with metadata listing a de-identified subject ID, COVID-19 status, age in years and sex. Where available, HLA class I and class II types were obtained from metadata supplied by the sample provider rather than from assay-based typing. Samples were obtained from the ongoing ImmuneRACE study (first 160 participants) and from 1,200 or so subjects provided by 6 global collaborators. Subjects who had been exposed to COVID-19, were actively infected with it, or had recovered from it provided the deeply sampled blood TCRbeta repertoires that made up the dataset. The material from the prospective study consisted of cDNA or gDNA derived from T cells, B-cell-depleted T cells, or PBMCs. A freely available public database, intended as a resource for researchers studying the immune response to SARS-CoV-2, is where the repertoires were released.

Enrolling through a virtual design, the prospective study's participants ranged in age from roughly 18 to 95 years and lived across more than 20 United States geographic areas. Cohort assignment in the prospective study relied on participant-reported clinical history from a screening survey and a study questionnaire. ImmuneRACE Cohort 3 recovered participants were defined by two consecutive negative NP/OP PCR tests, healthcare professional clearance, or symptom resolution. Each participant in the prospective study had whole blood, serum and a nasopharyngeal or oropharyngeal swab collected by mobile phlebotomists. Participants in the prospective study had the option to provide additional blood draws and questionnaires over an approximately 2-month period. Blood samples from the prospective study were shipped frozen or at room temperature prior to DNA extraction. General conclusions and limits of the study: Clinical and demographic metadata were provided uncurated, with the amount varying by source and participant.

Turning to this clone: Which antigen it targets is not known. Base quality data are lacking; no much larger clone is found one base away.

TCRbeta CDR3 regions were amplified from genomic DNA by means of the immunoSEQ Assay, a bias-controlled multiplex PCR. In the original analysis: Within the assay, amplification of reference gene primers was used to estimate how many nucleated cells each sample contained. To quantify the absolute abundance of each unique TCRbeta CDR3 rearrangement, sequence reads were collapsed and filtered. Productive Simpson clonality was computed per sample as the square root of Simpson's diversity index over productive rearrangements. TCRdb stores this immuneACCESS table with in-frame sequences only. Part of the clones is absent; in the studies checked, under half of the shortfall reflects unresolved V genes, and no reason is known for the rest. V and J calls and clone size follow that table, whereas D and trimming were derived from the DNA. In all, the sample holds 150,000 or so clones, and 84% of those were seen once. The ten largest clones capture over 12% of the sample.

CDR3 length: 16 amino acids, cysteine to phenylalanine. Only the CDR3 part of the read is kept: 48 bases, read in frame from the first base. Trimming accounts for 4 bases at V and 7 bases at J, while the number of junction bases matched to no gene is 12. In the germline V gene (reference sequence), CDR1 corresponds to SGHNT and CDR2 to YYREEE. The sequence was obtained from a man aged 45-60 years who had recovered from COVID-19. Material for sequencing was PBMCs or T cells enriched from blood (not recorded which). The rearrangement joined TRBV5-4 to TRBJ1-2; 11 central bases correspond to TRBD1. The nucleotide sequence is given as TGTGCCAGCAGCAAGGACAGGGGGCGGACAAGGAGTGGCTACACCTTC. Its coded protein is CASSKDRGRTRSGYTF.